This T cell receptor (beta chain) is drawn from a study of blood T cell repertoires in COVID-19. Study-wide context: There were acute and convalescent COVID-19 samples, and they came from the United States, Italy and Spain. PBMCs, B-cell-depleted T cells, or T cells were the source of the cDNA or gDNA that made up the material.

Seattle patients were enrolled while actively infected and followed longitudinally. The V and J ends lost 6 bases and 2 bases respectively, with 14 bases between them. The CDR3 covers 15 residues. Looked up from germline, CDR1 is MNHEY and CDR2 is SVGAGI. In the authors' methods: Amplifying reference gene primers gave estimates of nucleated cell counts. TCRdb's copy holds only in-frame clones and misses some; the assay was immunoSEQ multiplex PCR. V and J calls and clone size come straight from that table; D and trimming were deduced from the DNA. The repertoire holds under 250,000 clones, with around four fifths as singletons.

Sequencing used peripheral blood. This TCR was recovered from a woman aged 70-85 years with COVID-19, enrolled during active disease. The rearrangement uses TRBV6-5 and TRBJ1-3; tentative D call: TRBD1 (6 bases). This CDR3 reads CASSSLGGTGNTIYF. The CDR3 DNA reads TGTGCCAGCAGCTCTTTAGGGGGAACTGGAAACACCATATATTTT.